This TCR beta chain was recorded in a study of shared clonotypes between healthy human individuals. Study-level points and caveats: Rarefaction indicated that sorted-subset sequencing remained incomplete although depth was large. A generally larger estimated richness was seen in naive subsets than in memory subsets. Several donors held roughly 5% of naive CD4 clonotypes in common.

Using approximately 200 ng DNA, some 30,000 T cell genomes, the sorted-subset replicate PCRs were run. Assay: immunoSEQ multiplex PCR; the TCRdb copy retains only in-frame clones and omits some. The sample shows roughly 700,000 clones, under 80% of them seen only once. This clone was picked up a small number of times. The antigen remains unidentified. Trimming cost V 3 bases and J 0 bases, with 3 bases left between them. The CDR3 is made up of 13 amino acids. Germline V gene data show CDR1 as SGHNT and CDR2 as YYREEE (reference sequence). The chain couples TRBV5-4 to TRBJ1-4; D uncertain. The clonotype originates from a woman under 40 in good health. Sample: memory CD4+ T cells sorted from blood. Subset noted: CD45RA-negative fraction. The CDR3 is CASSYATNEKLFF. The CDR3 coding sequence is TGTGCCAGCAGCTATGCAACTAATGAAAAACTGTTTTTT.